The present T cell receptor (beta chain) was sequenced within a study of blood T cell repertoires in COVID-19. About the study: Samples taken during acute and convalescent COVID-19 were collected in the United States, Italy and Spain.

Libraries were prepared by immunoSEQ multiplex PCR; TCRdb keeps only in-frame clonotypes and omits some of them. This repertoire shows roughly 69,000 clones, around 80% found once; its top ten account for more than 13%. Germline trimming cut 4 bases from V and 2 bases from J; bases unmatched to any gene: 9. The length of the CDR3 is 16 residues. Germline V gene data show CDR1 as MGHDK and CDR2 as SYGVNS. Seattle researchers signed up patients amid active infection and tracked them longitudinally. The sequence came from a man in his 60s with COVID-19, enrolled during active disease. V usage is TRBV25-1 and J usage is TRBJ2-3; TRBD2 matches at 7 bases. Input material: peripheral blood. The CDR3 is CASSVYSGGSTDTQYF. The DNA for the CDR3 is TGTGCCAGCAGTGTTTACTCGGGGGGATCCACAGATACGCAGTATTTT.